This TCR beta chain comes out of a study of blood T cells in healthy people across ages. Study-wide findings and caveats: Per-million-T-cell TCR beta diversity fell roughly linearly with age.

The CDR3 contains 15 residues. Trimming stripped 1 base from V and 1 base from J, with 6 bases between. CDR1 and CDR2 from the germline V gene are SGDLS and YYNGEE. Through a sample-barcoded 5' primer and a J-beta primer mix, a second PCR was run for roughly 7 to 11 cycles. Each sample yielded at least 2.5 million CDR3-containing paired-end reads. TCRdb independently ran MiXCR on the 5' RACE reads; one entry per CDR3 protein. This table has 550,000 to 650,000 distinct CDR3 sequences, around 27% appearing once. Only one count was recorded for this clonotype. What it binds is unknown. These records were also assigned to another study, of T cells of mothers and their children.

This rearrangement joins TRBV9 to TRBJ2-6; no firm D call. Sequencing input: blood. This clonotype was sampled from a boy aged 2 to 10 in good health. The CDR3 here is CASSVMGSGANVLTF. CDR3 bases: TGTGCCAGCAGCGTAATGGGGTCTGGGGCCAACGTCCTGACTTTC.